The entry that follows covers one T cell receptor (beta chain) sequence. Its target is not known. Stem cell-like memory, regulatory, central memory and naive CD4+ cells were sorted via CD45RO/CCR7/CD25/CD127/CD95/CD27. Expressed TCRB transcripts were sequenced, since all the RNA that had been isolated was reverse transcribed. The protocol was immunoSEQ multiplex PCR, while the TCRdb copy is restricted to in-frame clones and leaves out a portion. This table holds roughly 140,000 clones, about 9.4% found once. The data originate from a study of beta chain features in type 1 diabetes. Study-wide findings and caveats: With patients and controls alike, PCR might favor shorter templates to an equal degree. For Type 1 diabetes patients, all four CD4+ subsets carried TCRB CDR3s that were moderately but significantly shorter. Naive, central memory and Treg TCRB repertoires seemed to resemble each other more closely in patients than they did in healthy donors.

This CDR3 has 14 residues. The germline CDR1 and CDR2 sequences are KGHSH and LQKENI. Trimming stripped 6 bases from V and 7 bases from J, with 16 bases between. Sequenced material: central memory CD4+ T cells from blood. This TCR was sampled from a man aged 25 to 40 with type 1 diabetes. V gene TRBV18 combines with J gene TRBJ1-5; no firm D call. The CDR3 sequence is CASSRAPNDQPQHF. As DNA, the CDR3 is TGTGCCAGCTCGCGGGCCCCCAATGACCAGCCCCAGCATTTT.